The T cell receptor beta chain described here comes from a study of T cells after yellow fever vaccination. Findings and limits, study-wide: Only a minor proportion of clonotypes was detected across both CD4 and CD8 compartments. Though it reached lower strength, the secondary response hit its peak faster, day 5 versus 15.

This clonotype was observed many times. Its target is unknown. MiXCR, run by TCRdb on the 5' RACE reads, gives a single entry per CDR3 protein. Of 450,000 to 550,000 distinct CDR3 sequences listed, less than 25% are singletons. Germline loops: CDR1 MGHRA, CDR2 YSYEKL. After removal of 3 bases from V and 4 bases from J, the junction contained 4 bases not matched to a gene. The CDR3 runs 15 residues. The source was PBMCs, collected about 20 days after the first yellow fever vaccination. V is TRBV4-1 and J is TRBJ1-1, with 11 bases that match TRBD1. The sequence was obtained from a man between 18 and 29 years old who received the YFV17D yellow fever vaccine. The CDR3 loop reads CASSQFGTGGTEAFF. The CDR3 DNA is TGCGCCAGCAGCCAGTTCGGGACAGGGGGCACTGAAGCTTTCTTT.